This is a list of T cell receptor beta chains from one sample in a study of OX40 agonist ivuxolimab in advanced cancers. Here immunoSEQ multiplex PCR was the method, and the copy in TCRdb shows in-frame clones only, minus some. This table holds over 50,000 clones, around 90% found once. Material: CD4+ or CD8+ T cells sorted from blood, obtained in a trial of the OX40 agonist ivuxolimab. The receptor source for this set is an adult with an advanced solid tumor such as melanoma, head and neck, liver or kidney cancer. The CDR3 runs from the conserved cysteine through the conserved F or W. Each record gives: clone size, D gene, V gene, J gene, CDR3 DNA, CDR3 protein. D genes are given only for firm matches. Clone size is stated in some rows and not others, as once, few, many or a class when expanded.

clone_size: few
d_call: TRBD1
v_call: TRBV9
j_call: TRBJ1-3
cdr3_nt: TGTGCCAGCAACGACAGGGAAGGCGGCACCATATATTTT
cdr3_aa: CASNDREGGTIYF

clone_size: -
d_call: TRBD1
v_call: TRBV6-1
j_call: TRBJ1-2
cdr3_nt: TGTGCCGCCAACGCAGGGGGCGCCCCTAACTATGGCTACACCTTC
cdr3_aa: CAANAGGAPNYGYTF

clone_size: -
d_call: -
v_call: TRBV20-1
j_call: TRBJ2-1
cdr3_nt: TGCAGTGCTCACAGGGAGGATGAGCAGTTCTTC
cdr3_aa: CSAHREDEQFF

clone_size: -
d_call: -
v_call: TRBV7-9
j_call: TRBJ1-1
cdr3_nt: TGTGCCAGCAGCCCCCACGGGGGGACTGAAGCTTTCTTT
cdr3_aa: CASSPHGGTEAFF

clone_size: few
d_call: -
v_call: TRBV28
j_call: TRBJ2-3
cdr3_nt: TGTGCCAGCAGCCCTATGAGAGACAGTCGGGTTTTGTATACGCAGTATTTT
cdr3_aa: CASSPMRDSRVLYTQYF

clone_size: -
d_call: -
v_call: TRBV1
j_call: TRBJ2-3
cdr3_nt: TGCACCAGCAGCGGACAGGGATGCACAGATACGCAGTATTTT
cdr3_aa: CTSSGQGCTDTQYF

clone_size: -
d_call: -
v_call: TRBV7-2
j_call: TRBJ2-7
cdr3_nt: TGTGCCAGCAGCCGGCCGGTACCCCCCTACGAGCAGTACTTC
cdr3_aa: CASSRPVPPYEQYF

clone_size: -
d_call: -
v_call: TRBV10-3
j_call: TRBJ1-1
cdr3_nt: TGTGCCATCAGTGCCACGGTGAACACTGAAGCTTTCTTT
cdr3_aa: CAISATVNTEAFF

clone_size: -
d_call: -
v_call: TRBV11-3
j_call: TRBJ2-1
cdr3_nt: TGTGCCAGCAGCCCGCTTTCCAGCAGGGCGCAGAGCTCCTACAATGAGCAGTTCTTC
cdr3_aa: CASSPLSSRAQSSYNEQFF

clone_size: -
d_call: TRBD2
v_call: TRBV5-1
j_call: TRBJ2-5
cdr3_nt: TGCGCCAGCAGTACGACGGGGGGGCCCGCCGCGGAGACCCAGTACTTC
cdr3_aa: CASSTTGGPAAETQYF

clone_size: -
d_call: TRBD1
v_call: TRBV9
j_call: TRBJ1-3
cdr3_nt: TGTGCCAGCAGCGCTATGTCAGGGGGACTCTCTGGAAACACCATATATTTT
cdr3_aa: CASSAMSGGLSGNTIYF

clone_size: -
d_call: TRBD2
v_call: TRBV7-2
j_call: TRBJ2-5
cdr3_nt: TGTGCCAGCAGCTCGGGCGTGGCGGGAGGACCCCAAGAGACCCAGTACTTC
cdr3_aa: CASSSGVAGGPQETQYF

clone_size: -
d_call: -
v_call: TRBV6-6
j_call: TRBJ1-3
cdr3_nt: TGTGCCAGCAGTTCTACAGCGACCTCTGGAAACACCATATATTTT
cdr3_aa: CASSSTATSGNTIYF

clone_size: -
d_call: -
v_call: TRBV27
j_call: TRBJ1-1
cdr3_nt: TGTGCCAGCAGTGAAACGGCGGGGGAGAGTGCTTTCTTT
cdr3_aa: CASSETAGESAFF

clone_size: -
d_call: TRBD2
v_call: TRBV2
j_call: TRBJ2-1
cdr3_nt: TGTGCCAGCAGTGAGGGCTTGAGCGGGGGGGCCGATGAGCAGTTCTTC
cdr3_aa: CASSEGLSGGADEQFF

clone_size: -
d_call: -
v_call: TRBV6-1
j_call: TRBJ2-2
cdr3_nt: TGTGCCAGCAGTGCATACAGGGAAGGGGAGCTGTTTTTT
cdr3_aa: CASSAYREGELFF

clone_size: -
d_call: TRBD2
v_call: TRBV9
j_call: TRBJ2-2
cdr3_nt: TGTGCCAGCAGCCGGGGAACTAGCGGGGGACGGAACACCGGGGAGCTGTTTTTT
cdr3_aa: CASSRGTSGGRNTGELFF

clone_size: -
d_call: -
v_call: TRBV7-9
j_call: TRBJ1-2
cdr3_nt: TGTGCCAGCAGCCGTGACTATGGCTACACCTTC
cdr3_aa: CASSRDYGYTF

clone_size: -
d_call: TRBD2
v_call: TRBV6-5
j_call: TRBJ2-1
cdr3_nt: TGTGCCAGCAGCAAACTAGCGGGAGGGCCGAGTGAGCAGTTCTTC
cdr3_aa: CASSKLAGGPSEQFF

clone_size: -
d_call: -
v_call: TRBV28
j_call: TRBJ1-1
cdr3_nt: TGTGCCAGTCTCCCGCAGAAGCAGAACACTGAAGCTTTCTTT
cdr3_aa: CASLPQKQNTEAFF

clone_size: once
d_call: TRBD1
v_call: TRBV27
j_call: TRBJ2-1
cdr3_nt: TGTGCCAGCAGTCCTCCGGACAGGGGGCTGTACAATGAGCAGTTCTTC
cdr3_aa: CASSPPDRGLYNEQFF

clone_size: -
d_call: TRBD1
v_call: TRBV18
j_call: TRBJ1-1
cdr3_nt: TGTGCCAGCTCACCTCAACAGAAGACAGGGGTGGGCACTGAAGCTTTCTTT
cdr3_aa: CASSPQQKTGVGTEAFF

clone_size: few
d_call: -
v_call: TRBV5-1
j_call: TRBJ2-2
cdr3_nt: TGCGCCGGGTCCCGCGGAGCGAACACCGGGGAGCTGTTTTTT
cdr3_aa: CAGSRGANTGELFF

clone_size: -
d_call: TRBD1
v_call: TRBV25-1
j_call: TRBJ2-1
cdr3_nt: TGTGCCAGCAGTGAATTAGGGAAGGGACAGGGTCCCTACAATGAGCAGTTCTTC
cdr3_aa: CASSELGKGQGPYNEQFF

clone_size: -
d_call: -
v_call: TRBV12-5
j_call: TRBJ2-5
cdr3_nt: TGTGCTAGTGCCGACACGGAGACCCAGTACTTC
cdr3_aa: CASADTETQYF

clone_size: -
d_call: -
v_call: TRBV7-8
j_call: TRBJ2-5
cdr3_nt: TGTGCCAGCAGCTTTCAGGGGAAGGAGACCCAGTACTTC
cdr3_aa: CASSFQGKETQYF

clone_size: once
d_call: -
v_call: TRBV19
j_call: TRBJ1-5
cdr3_nt: TGTGCCAGTAGTGTCCAGAGGCAGGACGGGCAGCCCCAGCATTTT
cdr3_aa: CASSVQRQDGQPQHF

clone_size: -
d_call: -
v_call: TRBV4-1
j_call: TRBJ2-3
cdr3_nt: TGCGCCAGCAGCCAAGCGATAACTAGCACAGATACGCAGTATTTT
cdr3_aa: CASSQAITSTDTQYF

clone_size: -
d_call: -
v_call: TRBV4-3
j_call: TRBJ2-5
cdr3_nt: TGCGCCAGCAGCGCCCTAACTTGGGAGACCCAGTACTTC
cdr3_aa: CASSALTWETQYF

clone_size: -
d_call: -
v_call: TRBV7-2
j_call: TRBJ2-5
cdr3_nt: TGTGCCAGCAGCTTACTTGGGGGGATCCAAGAGACCCAGTACTTC
cdr3_aa: CASSLLGGIQETQYF

clone_size: -
d_call: -
v_call: TRBV19
j_call: TRBJ1-5
cdr3_nt: TGTGCCAGTAGTCCGGCGGGGGATAGCAATCAGCCCCAGCATTTT
cdr3_aa: CASSPAGDSNQPQHF

clone_size: -
d_call: -
v_call: TRBV7-2
j_call: TRBJ1-1
cdr3_nt: TGTGCCAGCAGCCCCGGTAAGGGGAGGTGGGGTGGCACTGAAGCTTTCTTT
cdr3_aa: CASSPGKGRWGGTEAFF

clone_size: -
d_call: -
v_call: TRBV25-1
j_call: TRBJ1-3
cdr3_nt: TGTGCCAGCAGTGAGGGGTACGGGGCTCTGGGAAACACCATATATTTT
cdr3_aa: CASSEGYGALGNTIYF

clone_size: -
d_call: -
v_call: TRBV19
j_call: TRBJ1-1
cdr3_nt: TGTGCCAGTAGTGCGTGGAGCGGGACTGAAGCTTTCTTT
cdr3_aa: CASSAWSGTEAFF

clone_size: -
d_call: -
v_call: TRBV7-9
j_call: TRBJ2-2
cdr3_nt: TGTGCCAGCAGTCCTTTTCAGGGTATGAACACCGGGGAGCTGTTTTTT
cdr3_aa: CASSPFQGMNTGELFF

clone_size: -
d_call: -
v_call: TRBV4-3
j_call: TRBJ1-1
cdr3_nt: TGCGCCAGCAGCCAAGGGAAGGGATACGGTGAAGCTTTCTTT
cdr3_aa: CASSQGKGYGEAFF

clone_size: -
d_call: -
v_call: TRBV27
j_call: TRBJ2-7
cdr3_nt: TGTGCCAGCAGCCCCCGGCGGGGAACATCCTACGAGCAGTACTTC
cdr3_aa: CASSPRRGTSYEQYF

clone_size: -
d_call: TRBD1
v_call: TRBV15
j_call: TRBJ1-1
cdr3_nt: TGTGCCACCAGCAGAGGCAGGGGGCCCCAGAACACTGAAGCTTTCTTT
cdr3_aa: CATSRGRGPQNTEAFF

clone_size: -
d_call: -
v_call: TRBV6-5
j_call: TRBJ1-2
cdr3_nt: TGTGCCAGCAGCCAGGGACTCGGCAATGGCTACACCTTC
cdr3_aa: CASSQGLGNGYTF

clone_size: -
d_call: -
v_call: TRBV11-2
j_call: TRBJ1-4
cdr3_nt: TGTGCCAGCAGCTTATCAATACAGGGAGGAGAAAAACTGTTTTTT
cdr3_aa: CASSLSIQGGEKLFF

clone_size: -
d_call: TRBD2
v_call: TRBV29-1
j_call: TRBJ2-7
cdr3_nt: TGCAGCGCGACTAGCGACATCTACGAGCAGTACTTC
cdr3_aa: CSATSDIYEQYF

clone_size: -
d_call: TRBD2
v_call: TRBV6-4
j_call: TRBJ2-1
cdr3_nt: TGTGCCAGCAGTGACGGGCGGGAGGGGGGTGAGCAGTTCTTC
cdr3_aa: CASSDGREGGEQFF

clone_size: -
d_call: -
v_call: TRBV5-1
j_call: TRBJ2-5
cdr3_nt: TGCGCCAGCAGCTTGGAGGGGCAGGAGACCCAGTACTTC
cdr3_aa: CASSLEGQETQYF

clone_size: few
d_call: -
v_call: TRBV5-4
j_call: TRBJ1-3
cdr3_nt: TGTGCCAGCAGCTTGGACTCCAAGGCCTCTGGAAACACCATATATTTT
cdr3_aa: CASSLDSKASGNTIYF

clone_size: -
d_call: TRBD2
v_call: TRBV19
j_call: TRBJ2-1
cdr3_nt: TGTGCCAGTAGTGGGGTTAGCGGGAACTACAATGAGCAGTTCTTC
cdr3_aa: CASSGVSGNYNEQFF

clone_size: -
d_call: -
v_call: TRBV7-2
j_call: TRBJ2-1
cdr3_nt: TGTGCCAGCAGCTTTTCGCGGGACAATGAGCAGTTCTTC
cdr3_aa: CASSFSRDNEQFF

clone_size: -
d_call: -
v_call: TRBV28
j_call: TRBJ2-3
cdr3_nt: TGTGCCAGCAGTTGGGAAGATACGCAGTATTTT
cdr3_aa: CASSWEDTQYF

clone_size: -
d_call: -
v_call: TRBV18
j_call: TRBJ1-1
cdr3_nt: TGTGCCAGCTCATTTCCAGGGGAGGGGGGCACTGAAGCTTTCTTT
cdr3_aa: CASSFPGEGGTEAFF

clone_size: -
d_call: -
v_call: TRBV12-5
j_call: TRBJ2-1
cdr3_nt: TGTGCTAGTGGGGGGAAGGCGAGTGAGCAGTTCTTC
cdr3_aa: CASGGKASEQFF

clone_size: -
d_call: -
v_call: TRBV15
j_call: TRBJ1-6
cdr3_nt: TGTGCCACCAGCAGAGGAGAGGGGGGAAGCTCCTATAATTCACCCCTCCACTTT
cdr3_aa: CATSRGEGGSSYNSPLHF

clone_size: -
d_call: -
v_call: TRBV5-1
j_call: TRBJ1-1
cdr3_nt: TGCGCCAGCAGCTTGGTGACGGGGAACACTGAAGCTTTCTTT
cdr3_aa: CASSLVTGNTEAFF

clone_size: -
d_call: TRBD1
v_call: TRBV30
j_call: TRBJ1-5
cdr3_nt: TGTGCCTGGAGTGAACAGGGGCTTCAGCCCCAGCATTTT
cdr3_aa: CAWSEQGLQPQHF

clone_size: -
d_call: -
v_call: TRBV20-1
j_call: TRBJ1-1
cdr3_nt: TGCAGTGGGGGTAACACTGAAGCTTTCTTT
cdr3_aa: CSGGNTEAFF

clone_size: -
d_call: -
v_call: TRBV18
j_call: TRBJ1-5
cdr3_nt: TGTGCCAGCTCACCACCGGGGGGCGCCGATCAGCCCCAGCATTTT
cdr3_aa: CASSPPGGADQPQHF

clone_size: -
d_call: TRBD1
v_call: TRBV5-1
j_call: TRBJ2-5
cdr3_nt: TGCGCCAGCAGTCCCCGGGACAGGGGGGGAGAGACCCAGTACTTC
cdr3_aa: CASSPRDRGGETQYF

clone_size: few
d_call: -
v_call: TRBV5-6
j_call: TRBJ1-3
cdr3_nt: TGTGCCAGCAGCACCGGACAGACACTTGGAAACACCATATATTTT
cdr3_aa: CASSTGQTLGNTIYF